This TCR beta chain originates from a study of cytomegalovirus exposure and HLA in healthy donors. Sequenced by immunoSEQ multiplex PCR; TCRdb stores in-frame clones only, minus some. Of tens of thousands of clones detected, roughly 91% appear once; the ten largest clones hold roughly 1.9%. V was trimmed by 2 bases and J by 3 bases, leaving 11 bases between them. This CDR3 comprises 14 residues. Per the germline V gene, CDR1 is LNHDA and CDR2 is SQIVND (reference sequence). Sequencing was performed on PBMCs. V usage is TRBV19 and J usage is TRBJ2-7; D possibly corresponds to TRBD1 (6 bases). The receptor was derived from a man aged 25-40 years in good health and CMV-seronegative. The CDR3 reads CASSIQGKFYEQYF. CDR3 DNA sequence: TGTGCCAGTAGTATACAGGGGAAGTTCTACGAGCAGTACTTC.